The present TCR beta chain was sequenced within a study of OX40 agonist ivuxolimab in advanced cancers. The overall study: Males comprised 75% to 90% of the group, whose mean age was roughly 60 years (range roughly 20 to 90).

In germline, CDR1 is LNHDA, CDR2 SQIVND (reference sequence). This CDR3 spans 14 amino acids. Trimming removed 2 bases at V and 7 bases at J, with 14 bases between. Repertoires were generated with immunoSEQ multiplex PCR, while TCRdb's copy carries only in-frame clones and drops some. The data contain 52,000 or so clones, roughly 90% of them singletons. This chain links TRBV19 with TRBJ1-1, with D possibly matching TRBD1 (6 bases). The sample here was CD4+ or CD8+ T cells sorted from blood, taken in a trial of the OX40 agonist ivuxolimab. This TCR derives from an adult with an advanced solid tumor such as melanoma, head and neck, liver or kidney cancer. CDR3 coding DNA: TGTGCCAGTAGTATAAGGGGGACAATACTTGAAGCTTTCTTT. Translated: CASSIRGTILEAFF.